The clone carrying this T cell receptor beta chain has more than one count but fewer than ten. The antigen remains undetermined. This CDR3 is built from 14 residues. CDR1 LGHNA and CDR2 YSLEER come from the germline V gene. Between the trimmed V and J ends, which lost 4 bases and 2 bases, there was a span of 12 bases. The data belong to a study of blood T cells in healthy people across ages. Regarding the study as a whole: Expanded clonotype shifts may have been confounded, as the donors had an unknown CMV status.

A second roughly 6 to 12 cycle PCR used barcoded and J-beta primers. Each CDR3 protein is one row after TCRdb ran MiXCR on the 5' RACE reads. The repertoire has roughly 1,100,000 distinct CDR3 sequences, about 23% of them found once; the top ten carry about 0.72%. A minimum of 7 million PBMCs was isolated per sample. These data also featured in a second study, about T cells of mothers and their children. This second study says: Comparable shaping of TCR recombination output by thymic selection was observed in related and unrelated pairs.

The chain joins TRBV4-3 to TRBJ2-7; D is uncertain. This TCR was recovered from a girl aged 2 to 9 in good health. The sequencing sample was made of blood. CDR3 in amino acids: CASSPTPLTYEQYF. The CDR3 nucleotides are TGCGCCAGCAGCCCAACCCCCCTTACCTACGAGCAGTACTTC.